The next 5 T cell receptor beta chains were all read from a single sample in a study of T-cell memory formation after mild COVID-19. TCRdb redid the calling of the 5' RACE reads with MiXCR, one entry per CDR3 protein. Of approximately 260,000 distinct CDR3 sequences in the sample, 18% were seen once. The sample comprised PBMCs or a T cell subset sorted from them (not recorded which). These receptors all come from a man younger than 30 who had mild COVID-19 (a few samples of this study predate the infection). Cell type and time point are not known.

This clonotype occurred a few times. In nucleotides, the CDR3 is TGCGCCAGCAGCTTCGCAGGGGCAAGCACAGATACGCAGTATTTT. Its translation is CASSFAGASTDTQYF. V usage is TRBV5-1 and J usage is TRBJ2-3; tentative D call: TRBD1 (6 bases). V was cut by 2 bases and J by 0 bases, with 10 bases left in between. The CDR3 runs 15 residues. Germline lookup yields CDR1 SGHRS and CDR2 YFSETQ. The variable domain in full, with the rest retrieved from reference TRBV5-1 and TRBJ2-3, is KAGVTQTPRYLIKTRGQQVTLSCSPISGHRSVSWYQQTPGQGLQFLFEYFSETQRNKGNFPGRFSGRQFSNSRSEMNVSTLELGDSALYLCASSFAGASTDTQYFGPGTRLTVL.

This clonotype was recorded a few times. The V and J genes are TRBV12-3 or TRBV12-4 and TRBJ2-3; D call uncertain. The V end lost 3 bases, the J end lost 0 bases, and 7 bases lay between the germline ends. The CDR3 spans 14 residues. DNA for the CDR3: TGTGCCAGCAGTTTGCCCACAAGCACAGATACGCAGTATTTT. Protein: CASSLPTSTDTQYF.

V and J are TRBV5-1 and TRBJ2-7, with D possibly TRBD2 on 6 matching bases. Trimming pared 5 bases from V and 4 bases from J, leaving 13 bases between. Germline loops: CDR1 SGHRS, CDR2 YFSETQ. The CDR3 is 13 amino acids. CDR3 sequence (DNA): TGCGCCAGCAGATGGGGACTTGGTTACGAGCAGTACTTC. Translation gives CASRWGLGYEQYF.

V usage is TRBV24-1 and J usage is TRBJ2-2; the D gene is possibly TRBD1 (5 bases). This CDR3 spans 13 amino acids. V dropped 7 bases and J dropped 7 bases, with 12 bases sitting between them. CDR1 is KGHDR and CDR2 is SFDVKD in the germline V gene. In DNA form, the CDR3 reads TGTGCCACCAGAGGGGTTCTTCGCGGGGAGCTGTTTTTT. It codes for CATRGVLRGELFF.

This chain links TRBV18 with TRBJ1-2, with 9 bases fitting TRBD1. The V gene end was trimmed by 2 bases and the J gene end by 8 bases; junction bases not matched to a gene: 9. This CDR3 has 15 residues. Germline values: CDR1 KGHSH, CDR2 LQKENI. CDR3 DNA sequence: TGTGCCAGCTCACCAACCCCGGACAGGGGAACCGGCTACACCTTC. Translated, it gives CASSPTPDRGTGYTF. Full variable domain (missing parts from reference TRBV18 and TRBJ1-2): NAGVMQNPRHLVRRRGQEARLRCSPMKGHSHVYWYRQLPEEGLKFMVYLQKENIIDESGMPKERFSAEFPKEGPSILRIQQVVRGDSAAYFCASSPTPDRGTGYTFGSGTRLTVV.